The clone carrying this TCR beta chain has a single count. TCRdb's copy holds only in-frame clones and misses some; the assay was immunoSEQ multiplex PCR. Among 140,000 to 150,000 clones, roughly 93% were seen once, and the ten largest hold about 1.7%. This sample is part of a study of cytomegalovirus exposure and HLA in healthy donors. This CDR3 is 15 amino acids long. V lost 1 base, J lost 7 bases, and 17 bases lay in between. CDR1 SGHRS and CDR2 YFSETQ come from the germline V gene. What was sequenced was PBMCs. The V and J genes are TRBV5-1 and TRBJ1-2; D is possibly TRBD1 (6 bases). The TCR comes from a man aged 18 to 30 in good health and CMV-seropositive. The CDR3 here is CASSLQSQGFGGYTF. The CDR3 coding sequence is TGCGCCAGCAGCTTGCAATCACAGGGTTTTGGTGGCTACACCTTC.